The T cell receptor (beta chain) under discussion was sequenced for a study of shared clonotypes between healthy human individuals. Study-wide context: The donors, two women and a few men, were aged 18 to 49. The study, taken as a whole, reports: Among the subsets, naive ones generally showed larger estimated richness than memory ones.

As regards this clone: The antigen is unknown. Other DNA sequences in this specimen translate into the identical CDR3.

Every donor was a Caucasian adult from Nashville, Tennessee. The CD4+ fraction was divided into a CD45RA+ naive subset and a CD45RA-negative memory subset. TCRdb's table, derived via immunoSEQ multiplex PCR, lists solely in-frame clones and lacks some. The data hold over 1.4 million clones, with 96% observed a single time. What was sequenced was naive CD4+ T cells sorted from blood. Noted subset: CD45RA+ positively selected. The TCR was taken from a man aged 30 to 39 in good health.

CDR3 protein: CSALRGYEQYF. The CDR3 nucleotides are TGCAGTGCCCTGCGGGGGTACGAGCAGTACTTC. V and J are TRBV20-1 and TRBJ2-7, with TRBD2 matching over 7 bases. V was pared by 6 bases and J by 4 bases, with 3 bases of the junction left unmatched. The CDR3 runs to 11 residues. CDR1 is DFQATT and CDR2 is SNEGSKA in the germline V gene (reference sequence).